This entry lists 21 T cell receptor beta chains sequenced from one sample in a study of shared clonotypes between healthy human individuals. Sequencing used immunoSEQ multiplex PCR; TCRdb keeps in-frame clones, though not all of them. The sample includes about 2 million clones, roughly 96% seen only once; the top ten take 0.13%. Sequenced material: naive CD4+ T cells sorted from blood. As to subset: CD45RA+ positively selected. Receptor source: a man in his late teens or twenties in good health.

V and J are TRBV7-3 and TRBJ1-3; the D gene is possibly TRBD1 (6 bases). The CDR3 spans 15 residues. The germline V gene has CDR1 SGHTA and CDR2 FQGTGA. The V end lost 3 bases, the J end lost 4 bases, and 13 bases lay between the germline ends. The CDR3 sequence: CASSFGLTGGNTIYF. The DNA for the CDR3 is TGTGCCAGCAGCTTTGGCCTGACAGGAGGAAACACCATATATTTT.

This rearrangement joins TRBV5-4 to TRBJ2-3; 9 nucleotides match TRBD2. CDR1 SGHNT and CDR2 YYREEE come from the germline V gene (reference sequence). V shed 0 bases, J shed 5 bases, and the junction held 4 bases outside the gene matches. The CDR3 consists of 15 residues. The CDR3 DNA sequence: TGTGCCAGCAGCTTGGGTAGCGGGAGAGGAGATACGCAGTATTTT. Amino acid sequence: CASSLGSGRGDTQYF.

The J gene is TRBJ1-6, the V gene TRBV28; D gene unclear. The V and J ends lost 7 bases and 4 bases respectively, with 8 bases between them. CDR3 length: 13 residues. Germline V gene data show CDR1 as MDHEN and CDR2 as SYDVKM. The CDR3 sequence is CASKGAYNSPLHF. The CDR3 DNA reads TGTGCCAGCAAAGGCGCGTATAATTCACCCCTCCACTTT.

The DNA for the CDR3 is TGTGCCAGCAGTTTAATCCAGGGGACAGCTAACTATGGCTACACCTTC. Protein product: CASSLIQGTANYGYTF. The V call is TRBV28, the J call TRBJ1-2, with 7 nucleotides matching TRBD1. Germline CDR1 is MDHEN and CDR2 is SYDVKM. The CDR3 totals 16 residues. V lost 2 bases to trimming and J lost 0 bases; unmatched junction nucleotides: 6.

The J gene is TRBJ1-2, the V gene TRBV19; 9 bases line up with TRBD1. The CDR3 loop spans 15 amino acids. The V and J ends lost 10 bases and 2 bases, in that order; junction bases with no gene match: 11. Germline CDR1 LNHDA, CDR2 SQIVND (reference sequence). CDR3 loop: CATAPDRGRNYGYTF. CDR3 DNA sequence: TGTGCCACAGCCCCAGACAGGGGGAGGAACTATGGCTACACCTTC.

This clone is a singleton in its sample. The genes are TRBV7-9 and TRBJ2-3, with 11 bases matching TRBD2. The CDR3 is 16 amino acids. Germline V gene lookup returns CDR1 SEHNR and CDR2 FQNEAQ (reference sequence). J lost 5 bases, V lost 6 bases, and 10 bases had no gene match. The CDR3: CASSSLAGGIGDTQYF. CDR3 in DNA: TGTGCCAGCAGTTCCTTAGCGGGGGGGATTGGAGATACGCAGTATTTT.

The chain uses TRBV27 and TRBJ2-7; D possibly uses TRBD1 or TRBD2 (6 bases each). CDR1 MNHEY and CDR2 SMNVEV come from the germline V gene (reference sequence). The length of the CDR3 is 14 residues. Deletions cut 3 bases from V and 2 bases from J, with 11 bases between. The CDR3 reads CASSLSGAPYEQYF. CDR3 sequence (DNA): TGTGCCAGCAGTTTGTCGGGGGCCCCCTACGAGCAGTACTTC.

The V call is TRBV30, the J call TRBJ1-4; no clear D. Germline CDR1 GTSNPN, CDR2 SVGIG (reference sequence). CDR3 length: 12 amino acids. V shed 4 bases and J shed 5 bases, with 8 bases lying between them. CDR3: CAWTAANEKLFF. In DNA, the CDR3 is TGTGCCTGGACGGCAGCGAATGAAAAACTGTTTTTT.

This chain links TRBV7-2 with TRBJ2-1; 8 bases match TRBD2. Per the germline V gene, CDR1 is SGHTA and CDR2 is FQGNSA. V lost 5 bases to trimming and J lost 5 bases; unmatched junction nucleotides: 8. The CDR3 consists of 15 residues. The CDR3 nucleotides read TGTGCCAGCAGCCTCTCGGGGGGGTACCACAATGAGCAGTTCTTC. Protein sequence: CASSLSGGYHNEQFF. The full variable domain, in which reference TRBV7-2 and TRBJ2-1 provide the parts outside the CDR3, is GAGVSQSPSNKVTEKGKDVELRCDPISGHTALYWYRQSLGQGLEFLIYFQGNSAPDKSGLPSDRFSAERTGGSVSTLTIQRTQQEDSAVYLCASSLSGGYHNEQFFGPGTRLTVL.

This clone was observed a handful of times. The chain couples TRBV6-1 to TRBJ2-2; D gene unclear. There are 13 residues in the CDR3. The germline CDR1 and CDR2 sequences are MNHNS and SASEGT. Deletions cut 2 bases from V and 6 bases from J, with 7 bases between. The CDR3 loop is CASSENYPGELFF. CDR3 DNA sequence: TGTGCCAGCAGTGAAAATTACCCCGGGGAGCTGTTTTTT.

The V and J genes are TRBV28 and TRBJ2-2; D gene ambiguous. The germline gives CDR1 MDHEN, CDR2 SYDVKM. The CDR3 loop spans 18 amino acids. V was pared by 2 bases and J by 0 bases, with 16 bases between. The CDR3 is CASSLGVTVGPNTGELFF. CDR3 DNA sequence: TGTGCCAGCAGTTTAGGAGTGACCGTTGGTCCGAACACCGGGGAGCTGTTTTTT.

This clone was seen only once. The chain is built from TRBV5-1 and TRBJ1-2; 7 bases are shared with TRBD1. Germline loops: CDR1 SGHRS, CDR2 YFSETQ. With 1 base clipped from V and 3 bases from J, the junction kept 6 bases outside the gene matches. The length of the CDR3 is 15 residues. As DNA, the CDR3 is TGCGCCAGCAGCTTGTTGCCTCAGGGGGACTATGGCTACACCTTC. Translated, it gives CASSLLPQGDYGYTF.

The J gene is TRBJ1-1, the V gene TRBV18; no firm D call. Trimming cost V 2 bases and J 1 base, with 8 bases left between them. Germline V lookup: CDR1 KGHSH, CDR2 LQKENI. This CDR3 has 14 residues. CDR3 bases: TGTGCCAGCTCACCAGAGGTCGGGAACACTGAAGCTTTCTTT. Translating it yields CASSPEVGNTEAFF.

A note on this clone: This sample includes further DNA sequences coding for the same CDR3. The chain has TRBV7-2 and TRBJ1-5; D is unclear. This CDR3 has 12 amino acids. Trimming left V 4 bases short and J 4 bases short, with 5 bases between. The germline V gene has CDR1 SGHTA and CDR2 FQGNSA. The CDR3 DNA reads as TGTGCCAGCAGCTCATATAATCAGCCCCAGCATTTT. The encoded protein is CASSSYNQPQHF.

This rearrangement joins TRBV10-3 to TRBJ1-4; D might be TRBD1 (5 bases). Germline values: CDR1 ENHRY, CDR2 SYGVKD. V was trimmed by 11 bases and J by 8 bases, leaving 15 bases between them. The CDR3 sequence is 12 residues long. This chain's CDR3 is CAAGGGAEKLFF. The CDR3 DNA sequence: TGTGCCGCCGGGGGAGGGGCGGAAAAACTGTTTTTT.

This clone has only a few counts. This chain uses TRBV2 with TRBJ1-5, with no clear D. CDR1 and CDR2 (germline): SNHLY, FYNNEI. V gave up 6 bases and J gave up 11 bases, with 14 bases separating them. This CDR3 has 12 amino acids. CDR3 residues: CASREYSEAQHF. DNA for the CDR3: TGTGCCAGCAGGGAGTACTCAGAAGCCCAGCATTTT.

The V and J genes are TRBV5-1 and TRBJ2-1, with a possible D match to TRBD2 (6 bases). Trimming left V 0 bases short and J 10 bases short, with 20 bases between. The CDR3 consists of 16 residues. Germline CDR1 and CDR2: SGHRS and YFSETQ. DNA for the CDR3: TGCGCCAGCAGCTTGGATGGAGGACTAACTGAGAGGGAGCAGTTCTTC. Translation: CASSLDGGLTEREQFF. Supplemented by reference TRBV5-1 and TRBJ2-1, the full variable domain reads KAGVTQTPRYLIKTRGQQVTLSCSPISGHRSVSWYQQTPGQGLQFLFEYFSETQRNKGNFPGRFSGRQFSNSRSEMNVSTLELGDSALYLCASSLDGGLTEREQFFGPGTRLTVL.

CDR3 coding DNA: TGTGCCAGCAGCTTACGAGGGGACCAAACGGGCACAGATACGCAGTATTTT. Its translation is CASSLRGDQTGTDTQYF. V usage is TRBV7-8 and J usage is TRBJ2-3; D tentatively reads TRBD1 or TRBD2 (5 bases each). The germline V gene encodes CDR1 SGHVS and CDR2 FQNEAQ. This CDR3 has 17 amino acids. V shed 2 bases and J shed 1 base, with 16 bases lying between them.

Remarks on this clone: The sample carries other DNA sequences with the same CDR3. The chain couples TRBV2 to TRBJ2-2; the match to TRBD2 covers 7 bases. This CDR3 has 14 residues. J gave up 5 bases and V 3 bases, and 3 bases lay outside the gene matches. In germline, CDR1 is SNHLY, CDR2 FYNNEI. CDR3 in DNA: TGTGCCAGCAGTGAGCAGGGAGGGACCGGGGAGCTGTTTTTT. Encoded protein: CASSEQGGTGELFF.

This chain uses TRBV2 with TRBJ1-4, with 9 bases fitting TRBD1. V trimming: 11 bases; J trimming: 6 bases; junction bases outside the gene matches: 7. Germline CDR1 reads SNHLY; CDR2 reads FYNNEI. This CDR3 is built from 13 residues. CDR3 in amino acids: CASRDRAYEKLFF. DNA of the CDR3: TGTGCCTCCCGGGACAGGGCTTATGAAAAACTGTTTTTT.

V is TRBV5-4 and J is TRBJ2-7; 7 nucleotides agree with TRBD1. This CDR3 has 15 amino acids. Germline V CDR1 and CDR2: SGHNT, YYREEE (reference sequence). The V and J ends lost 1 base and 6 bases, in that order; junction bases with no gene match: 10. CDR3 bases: TGTGCCAGCAGCTTGAAACAGGGGATGATCTTCGAGCAGTACTTC. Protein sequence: CASSLKQGMIFEQYF. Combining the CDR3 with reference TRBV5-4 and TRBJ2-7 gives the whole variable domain ETGVTQSPTHLIKTRGQQVTLRCSSQSGHNTVSWYQQALGQGPQFIFQYYREEENGRGNFPPRFSGLQFPNYSSELNVNALELDDSALYLCASSLKQGMIFEQYFGPGTRLTVT.